In its sample, the clone carrying this TCR beta chain was seen a few times. Its cognate antigen is unknown. The sample is drawn from a study of OX40 agonist ivuxolimab in advanced cancers. Study information: Patients enrolled in dose escalation were diagnosed with hepatocellular carcinoma, melanoma, renal cell or head and neck cancer. The group had a mean age of 60 years, ranged from about 20 to 85, and was just under 85% male. Under the entry rules, prior anti-PD-1, anti-PD-L1 or anti-CTLA-4 therapy was allowed, and less than 50% had some. Study-wide findings and caveats: The CD4+ and CD8+ T cells in the blood had expanded clonally by week 6 at 0.1 to 3.0 mg/kg.

Germline V lookup: CDR1 LNHDA, CDR2 SQIVND (reference sequence). CDR3 length: 14 residues. V lost 6 bases, J lost 8 bases, and 17 bases lay in between. Clones were read by immunoSEQ multiplex PCR, and TCRdb kept only the in-frame ones, dropping some. This table has tens of thousands of clones, approximately 90% appearing once. V and J are TRBV19 and TRBJ2-1, with D perhaps being TRBD1 or TRBD2 (5 bases each). The origin of this receptor is an adult with an advanced solid tumor such as melanoma, head and neck, liver or kidney cancer. Source: CD4+ or CD8+ T cells sorted from blood, taken in a trial of the OX40 agonist ivuxolimab. For the CDR3, the DNA is TGTGCCAGTAGCCCCGGGACCACGAGGGATGAGCAGTTCTTC. Translated: CASSPGTTRDEQFF. Supplemented by reference TRBV19 and TRBJ2-1, the full variable domain reads DGGITQSPKYLFRKEGQNVTLSCEQNLNHDAMYWYRQDPGQGLRLIYYSQIVNDFQKGDIAEGYSVSREKKESFPLTVTSAQKNPTAFYLCASSPGTTRDEQFFGPGTRLTVL.